What follows are 18 T cell receptor beta chains derived from one specimen sequenced in a study of tumor and adjacent non-tumor tissue in lung cancer. TCRbeta libraries were built with three rounds of nested PCR, modified from ARM-PCR. TCRdb itself ran the multiplex PCR reads through MiXCR, one entry per CDR3 protein. Seen here are roughly 74,000 distinct CDR3 sequences, 76% observed once, and the top ten hold less than 50%. The template was RNA from unsorted bulk tissue. Distant lung tissue was collected more than 3 cm away from the tumor edge. Sequenced sample: distant non-tumor lung tissue. These receptors originate from a man aged 65 to 79 with non-small cell lung cancer.

A few counts support this clonotype. This chain joins TRBV25-1 and TRBJ1-2; D remains ambiguous. The CDR3 consists of 13 residues. Trimming left V 3 bases short and J 5 bases short, with 10 bases between. Germline V gene sequence: CDR1 MGHDK, CDR2 SYGVNS. Here the CDR3 reads CASSERTAYGYTF. CDR3 in DNA: TGTGCCAGCAGTGAGAGGACTGCTTATGGCTACACCTTC.

The rearrangement links TRBV20-1 to TRBJ1-5; no definite D call. The end of the DNA is better explained by TRBJ2-3, so the J call may be wrong. Germline CDR1 and CDR2: DFQATT and SNEGSKA (reference sequence). The CDR3 consists of 12 residues. CDR3 DNA sequence: TGCAGTGCTGCTTCAGGAGATCAGCCCCAGTATTTT. Its translation is CSAASGDQPQYF.

A word on this clonotype: The junction departs from the called germline gene at one end, perhaps through a read error. This chain joins TRBV6-2 or TRBV6-3 and TRBJ2-6; TRBD1 is a possible D gene (6 bases). There are 14 residues in the CDR3. The V gene's germline CDR1 is MNHEY and CDR2 SVGEGT. The CDR3 bases are TGTGACACCAGTACAGGGTTTGGGGGCAACGTCCTGACTTTC. The encoded protein is CDTSTGFGGNVLTF.

Comments on this clonotype: At one end, the junction sequence differs from germline, possibly due to a read error. The genes are TRBV28 and TRBJ2-5; D is ambiguous. This CDR3 is built from 16 residues. Germline CDR1 is MDHEN and CDR2 is SYDVKM. The CDR3: CASSVNVYRGAETRYF. In DNA form, the CDR3 reads TGTGCCAGCAGTGTTAATGTCTACCGTGGCGCAGAGACCCGGTACTTC. Using reference TRBV28 and TRBJ2-5 for the parts outside the CDR3, the full variable domain is DVKVTQSSRYLVKRTGEKVFLECVQDMDHENMFWYRQDPGLGLRLIYFSYDVKMKEKGDIPEGYSVSREKKERFSLILESASTNQTSMYLCASSVNVYRGAETRYFGPGTRLLVL.

The chain uses TRBV6-6 and TRBJ2-1; TRBD1 matches 7 bases. V gave up 11 bases and J gave up 8 bases; unmatched junction bases: 9. CDR1 MNHNY and CDR2 SVGAGI come from the germline V gene (reference sequence). The CDR3 sequence is 12 residues long. In DNA, the CDR3 is TGTGCCTTCAGAGACAGGGTCGATGAGCAGTTCTTC. It is translated as CAFRDRVDEQFF.

This clonotype was counted a single time. At one of its ends the junction is not consistent with the germline gene, which may arise from a read error. The rearrangement uses TRBV11-3 and TRBJ1-1; D gene uncertain. The CDR3 runs 16 residues. Germline V lookup: CDR1 SGHNT, CDR2 YENEEA. The CDR3 DNA reads TGCGCCAGCAGCTTCCGGGAGAGAACCCTGAACACTATAGCTTTCTTT. As protein: CASSFRERTLNTIAFF.

About this clonotype: One end of the junction does not line up with germline, which may come from a read error. The rearrangement joins TRBV25-1 to TRBJ1-2; D is uncertain. CDR3 length: 13 residues. Germline V lookup: CDR1 MGHDK, CDR2 SYGVNS. The CDR3 spells CANSERTAYGYTF. The CDR3 nucleotides read TGTGCCAACAGTGAGAGGACTGCTTATGGCTACACCTTC.

This clonotype was seen more than once but under ten times. A clone one base away is much larger, so this may be a read error. The J gene is TRBJ1-1, the V gene TRBV7-9; D is possibly TRBD1 (6 bases). The CDR3 sequence is 14 residues long. Germline CDR1 is SEHNR and CDR2 is FQNEAQ (reference sequence). This CDR3 reads CASNLAGAGTEAFF. Written as DNA, the CDR3 is TGTGCCAGCAACTTAGCGGGGGCTGGCACTGAAGCTTTCTTT.

For this clonotype: Its ends do not fully match the called genes, so a read error is possible. The rearrangement links TRBV6-2 or TRBV6-3 to TRBJ1-5, with D possibly matching TRBD1 (5 bases). Germline V gene lookup returns CDR1 MNHEY and CDR2 SVGEGT. This CDR3 has 15 residues. CDR3 nucleotide sequence: TGTGTCAGCACCCCGGGGCCCCAAGAGGGTCAGTCCCAGCATTTT. This translates into CVSTPGPQEGQSQHF.

This clonotype was seen many times. This chain uses TRBV13 with TRBJ2-6; 8 bases agree with TRBD1. The CDR3 loop spans 18 amino acids. Germline CDR1 is PRHDT and CDR2 is FYEKMQ (reference sequence). Trimming took 1 base from V and 3 from J; bases not matched to a gene: 8. The CDR3 sequence is CASSLVGTGSYGANVLTF. The CDR3 nucleotides are TGTGCCAGCAGCTTAGTGGGGACAGGATCGTATGGGGCCAACGTCCTGACTTTC.

On this clonotype: A read error may produce the germline difference seen at one junction end. CDR3 amino acids: CSARRDFYYSEQFF. CDR3 DNA: TGCAGTGCTAGACGGGACTTTTACTACAGTGAGCAGTTCTTC. The chain combines TRBV20-1 with TRBJ2-1, with D tentatively TRBD2 (6 bases). CDR3 size: 14 residues. Germline V gene lookup returns CDR1 DFQATT and CDR2 SNEGSKA (reference sequence).

This clonotype was found a few times. The CDR3 loop is CASSFRDRTLYTEAFF. The CDR3 DNA is TGTGCCAGCAGCTTCCGGGACAGAACTCTATACACTGAAGCTTTCTTT. The gene calls are TRBV11-3 and TRBJ1-1; 7 bases are shared with TRBD1. Trimming cost V 3 bases and J 3 bases; bases outside gene matches: 10. Germline lookup yields CDR1 SGHNT and CDR2 YENEEA. The CDR3 is made up of 16 amino acids.

This clonotype was observed a single time. One end of the junction fails to match germline, which may point to a read error. V and J are TRBV20-1 and TRBJ2-5; D is possibly TRBD1 (5 bases). CDR1 and CDR2 from the germline V gene are DFQATT and SNEGSKA (reference sequence). The CDR3 length is 13 residues. The CDR3 nucleotides are TGCAGTGCTCAGTCTGGGGCTCAAGAGACCCAGTATTTC. It yields the protein CSAQSGAQETQYF.

This chain links TRBV2 with TRBJ1-6, with D maybe TRBD1 (6 bases). The CDR3 runs 15 residues. V was shortened by 6 bases and J by 9 bases, with 18 bases between the two germline ends. Germline CDR1 and CDR2: SNHLY and FYNNEI. The CDR3 region is CASSRNARGGSPLHF. The CDR3 coding sequence is TGTGCCAGCAGCAGGAATGCCAGGGGAGGTTCACCCCTCCACTTT.

On this clonotype itself: This CDR3 is missing its conserved last phenylalanine or tryptophan, likely due to a read error. The DNA is left out, because the CDR3 cannot be placed on it with certainty; the CDR3 is given as TCRdb lists it. The chain joins TRBV29-1 to TRBJ1-2; TRBD1 was called by the table and not checked on the DNA. The CDR3 is 17 residues long, ends included. Germline V gene sequence: CDR1 SQVTM, CDR2 ANQGSEA. The chain's CDR3 is CSVISPGANGGSYGYAI.

Note on this clonotype: Likely a read error: the CDR3 ends without its conserved phenylalanine or tryptophan. This sequence joins TRBV6-1 and TRBJ2-7; 7 nucleotides match TRBD1. The CDR3 consists of 14 residues. Germline V gene data show CDR1 as MNHNS and CDR2 as SASEGT. The CDR3: CVSSDYPTDREQYI. In DNA form, the CDR3 reads TGTGTCAGCAGTGATTACCCAACGGACAGGGAGCAGTACATA.

J is TRBJ2-3 and V is TRBV6-2 or TRBV6-3; no reliable D call. The CDR3 is 14 residues long. Germline V lookup: CDR1 MNHEY, CDR2 SVGEGT. The V and J ends lost 8 bases and 4 bases respectively, with 16 bases between them. The CDR3 is CASQRDLGPDTQYF. The CDR3 nucleotides are TGTGCCAGCCAAAGGGATTTAGGCCCAGATACGCAGTATTTT.

The J gene is TRBJ2-3, the V gene TRBV29-1, with 8 bases lining up with TRBD2. The CDR3 covers 16 residues. Trimming removed 6 bases from V and 0 bases from J; junction bases left unmatched: 11. Germline CDR1 and CDR2: SQVTM and ANQGSEA. CDR3 coding DNA: TGCAGCGTAGCCGGGACTAGTGGGGTTAGCACAGATACGCAGTATTTT. As protein: CSVAGTSGVSTDTQYF.